This T cell receptor beta chain stems from a study of T cells in Graves' hyperthyroidism and ophthalmopathy. Ophthalmopathy patients had moderate-to-severe active disease, CAS ≥3, NOSPECS ≥4, and disease duration under 3 months. Exclusions: uncontrolled infection, other autoimmune disease, pregnancy, lactation. Clinical symptoms, serum thyroxine, TRAb, thyroid ultrasound and orbital computed tomography informed diagnoses. TCR beta CDR3 region amplification was performed from RNA transcripts. The TCR CDR3 first-round RT-PCR relied on the HTBI primer set. One entry per CDR3 protein results from TCRdb running MiXCR on the multiplex PCR reads. This table has some 360,000 distinct CDR3 sequences, over 15% appearing once. Germline V gene sequence: CDR1 SGHVT, CDR2 SQSDAQ. The CDR3 loop spans 19 amino acids. With V trimmed by 5 bases and J by 1 base, 17 bases remained unmatched. This clonotype was detected many times.

The sample was blood. The source is a woman aged 40 to 50 with Graves' ophthalmopathy. This chain links TRBV7-4 with TRBJ2-3, with TRBD1 matching 8 bases. CDR3 sequence (DNA): TGTGCCAGCAGCCGCTTATCTCGCTGGACAGGGACGGGCACAGATACGCAGTATTTT. Its translation is CASSRLSRWTGTGTDTQYF.